This entry lists 32 T cell receptor beta chains sequenced from one sample in a study of beta chain features in type 1 diabetes. Study findings and constraints: Shortening that was moderate but significant affected the TCRB CDR3s of Type 1 diabetes patients in all four CD4+ subsets.

Reverse transcription of all isolated RNA meant that expressed TCRB transcripts were sequenced. TCRdb's table, derived via immunoSEQ multiplex PCR, lists solely in-frame clones and lacks some. Of hundreds of thousands of clones detected, 10% to 15% appear once; the ten largest clones hold approximately 0.02%. Their antigens are not known. The sequenced material came from naive CD4+ T cells from blood. These receptors were obtained from a man between 18 and 29 years old with type 1 diabetes.

The chain has TRBV7-2 and TRBJ1-4; TRBD1 agrees at 9 bases. The CDR3 is 18 amino acids. Trimming at V came to 5 bases and at J to 7 bases, leaving 17 bases not matched to a gene. The germline V gene has CDR1 SGHTA and CDR2 FQGNSA. CDR3 region: CASSGGTGSGIKAEKLFF. The CDR3 DNA sequence: TGTGCCAGCAGCGGCGGGACAGGGAGTGGGATCAAGGCTGAAAAACTGTTTTTT.

V gene TRBV9 combines with J gene TRBJ2-3; 7 bases align to TRBD1. The CDR3 sequence is 18 residues long. Germline loops: CDR1 SGDLS, CDR2 YYNGEE. V dropped 2 bases and J dropped 6; count of bases not matched to a gene: 18. The CDR3 region is CASSVRGWDSFIGDTQYF. CDR3 nucleotide sequence: TGTGCCAGCAGCGTGAGGGGATGGGACAGCTTTATAGGGGATACGCAGTATTTT.

This clone was counted only a few times. The CDR3 region is CASSPEGGNYEQYF. CDR3 in DNA: TGCGCCAGCAGCCCCGAAGGGGGGAACTACGAGCAGTACTTC. The gene calls are TRBV4-1 and TRBJ2-7; possibly TRBD1 or TRBD2 for D (6 bases each). The V end lost 4 bases, the J end lost 3 bases, and 13 bases lay between the germline ends. The CDR3 loop spans 14 amino acids. Per the germline V gene, CDR1 is MGHRA and CDR2 is YSYEKL.

The chain recombines TRBV30 with TRBJ2-7, with unresolved D. Trimming shortened V by 1 base and J by 0 bases, and 7 bases separated the two germline ends. CDR3 length: 13 amino acids. The V gene's germline CDR1 is GTSNPN and CDR2 SVGIG (reference sequence). This CDR3 reads CAWSEGLSYEQYF. CDR3 coding DNA: TGTGCCTGGAGTGAAGGTCTCTCCTACGAGCAGTACTTC.

V usage is TRBV7-2 and J usage is TRBJ1-1; D may be TRBD1 (6 bases). Per the germline V gene, CDR1 is SGHTA and CDR2 is FQGNSA. The CDR3 runs 11 residues. V lost 0 bases and J 14 bases, leaving 10 bases between the germline ends. The CDR3 sequence: CASSLAGQTFF. CDR3 in DNA: TGTGCCAGCAGCTTAGCCGGACAGACCTTCTTT.

The chain has TRBV13 and TRBJ2-2; D remains ambiguous. The germline V gene encodes CDR1 PRHDT and CDR2 FYEKMQ (reference sequence). V shed 4 bases and J shed 7 bases, with 7 bases lying between them. CDR3 length: 12 amino acids. CDR3 nucleotide sequence: TGTGCCAGCAGCTCCTGGAGCGGGGAGCTGTTTTTT. As protein: CASSSWSGELFF.

CDR3: CASSQEASGGPANYNEQFF. Written as DNA, the CDR3 is TGCGCCAGCAGCCAAGAAGCTAGCGGGGGACCAGCTAACTACAATGAGCAGTTCTTC. The V and J genes are TRBV4-1 and TRBJ2-1; 10 positions agree with TRBD2. Germline V CDR1 and CDR2: MGHRA, YSYEKL. This CDR3 contains 19 residues. With V trimmed by 0 bases and J by 3 bases, 11 bases remained unmatched.

The chain combines TRBV25-1 with TRBJ1-1, with D unclear. Germline loops: CDR1 MGHDK, CDR2 SYGVNS. The CDR3 extends over 13 amino acids. The V end was cut by 6 bases, the J end by 1 base, with 9 bases between. CDR3 bases: TGTGCCAGCAGCCTTACACAGAACACTGAAGCTTTCTTT. It is translated as CASSLTQNTEAFF.

A few counts support this clone. Different DNA sequences within this sample yield the same CDR3. The CDR3 DNA follows: TGTGCCAGCAGTGGTGGGAGCTCCTACAATGAGCAGTTCTTC. Amino acids: CASSGGSSYNEQFF. The V call is TRBV2, the J call TRBJ2-1; TRBD2 might be the D (5 bases). The CDR3 extends over 14 amino acids. The germline V gene has CDR1 SNHLY and CDR2 FYNNEI. V gave up 4 bases and J gave up 0 bases, with 7 bases separating them.

The chain carries TRBV4-1 and TRBJ1-2, with TRBD1 matching 8 bases. The J segment lost 2 bases and the V segment lost 6 bases, leaving 2 bases of the junction unmatched. Germline V gives CDR1 MGHRA, CDR2 YSYEKL. This CDR3 is built from 13 residues. The CDR3 sequence is CASRRTGNYGYTF. The CDR3 DNA reads as TGCGCCAGCAGGCGGACAGGGAACTATGGCTACACCTTC.

V gene TRBV7-3 combines with J gene TRBJ2-3, with D possibly matching TRBD2 (7 bases). Germline CDR1 reads SGHTA; CDR2 reads FQGTGA. V lost 5 bases and J lost 1, with 19 bases in between. CDR3 length: 17 residues. The CDR3 is CASSLGSAGAGTDTQYF. CDR3 nucleotide sequence: TGTGCCAGCAGCCTAGGGTCCGCGGGGGCCGGCACAGATACGCAGTATTTT.

This clone turned up a few times. This chain joins TRBV19 and TRBJ2-2, with D perhaps assigned TRBD1 or TRBD2 (5 bases each). Germline CDR1 and CDR2: LNHDA and SQIVND (reference sequence). V lost 9 bases to trimming and J lost 1 base, with 18 bases between them. The CDR3 totals 16 residues. CDR3 DNA: TGTGCCAGCCGAATTCCCGGGACGGTGAACACCGGGGAGCTGTTTTTT. It translates to CASRIPGTVNTGELFF.

The CDR3 DNA follows: TGTGCCAGCAGCTCCGTGGGGCAGCAGGGGACAAAACTGTTTTTT. The encoded protein is CASSSVGQQGTKLFF. The V call is TRBV5-6, the J call TRBJ1-4, with D perhaps TRBD1 (6 bases). Germline CDR1 reads SGHDT; CDR2 reads YYEEEE. Trimming removed 3 bases at V and 10 bases at J, with 19 bases between. The CDR3 loop spans 15 amino acids. The full variable domain, in which reference TRBV5-6 and TRBJ1-4 provide the parts outside the CDR3, is DAGVTQSPTHLIKTRGQQVTLRCSPKSGHDTVSWYQQALGQGPQFIFQYYEEEERQRGNFPDRFSGHQFPNYSSELNVNALLLGDSALYLCASSSVGQQGTKLFFGSGTQLSVL.

There are a few counts of this clone. The chain is built from TRBV4-1 and TRBJ2-7; TRBD1 aligns across 7 bases. CDR3 size: 15 residues. With 5 bases clipped from V and 1 base from J, the junction kept 8 bases outside the gene matches. CDR1 is MGHRA and CDR2 is YSYEKL in the germline V gene. CDR3 region: CASSTRQGGSYEQYF. Here the CDR3 DNA reads TGCGCCAGCAGCACCCGACAGGGTGGGTCCTACGAGCAGTACTTC.

This clone was recorded a few times. This sequence joins TRBV13 and TRBJ1-1, with D perhaps TRBD1 (5 bases). Trimming pared 4 bases from V and 4 bases from J, leaving 10 bases between. The CDR3 has 13 residues. CDR1 and CDR2 (germline): PRHDT, FYEKMQ (reference sequence). The CDR3 bases are TGTGCCAGCAGCTCCCGGGACGGCACTGAAGCTTTCTTT. Protein sequence: CASSSRDGTEAFF.

This clone was seen more than once but under ten times. The gene calls are TRBV29-1 and TRBJ1-2; a possible D gene is TRBD1 (5 bases). The CDR3 sequence is 13 residues long. Germline V gene data show CDR1 as SQVTM and CDR2 as ANQGSEA. Trimming shortened V by 2 bases and J by 5 bases, and 12 bases separated the two germline ends. The CDR3 sequence is CSVEQGGGYGYTF. DNA of the CDR3: TGCAGCGTTGAACAGGGCGGAGGATATGGCTACACCTTC.

This clone was observed a few times. Other DNA sequences in this specimen translate into the identical CDR3. The chain has TRBV7-9 and TRBJ1-2, with D uncertain. CDR1 is SEHNR and CDR2 is FQNEAQ in the germline V gene (reference sequence). CDR3 length: 13 residues. The V end was cut by 3 bases, the J end by 2 bases, with 7 bases between. This CDR3 is CASSLGQNYGYTF. CDR3 coding DNA: TGTGCCAGCAGCTTGGGTCAGAACTATGGCTACACCTTC. The full variable domain, its missing parts supplied by reference TRBV7-9 and TRBJ1-2, is DTGVSQNPRHKITKRGQNVTFRCDPISEHNRLYWYRQTLGQGPEFLTYFQNEAQLEKSRLLSDRFSAERPKGSFSTLEIQRTEQGDSAMYLCASSLGQNYGYTFGSGTRLTVV.

The chain uses TRBV4-1 and TRBJ1-4; 7 bases line up with TRBD1. The germline CDR1 and CDR2 sequences are MGHRA and YSYEKL. The CDR3 is 18 residues long. J lost 0 bases, V lost 7 bases, and 14 bases had no gene match. The CDR3 DNA sequence: TGCGCCAGCACCACAAGCCTAGGGACAGTTGCAACTAATGAAAAACTGTTTTTT. It codes for CASTTSLGTVATNEKLFF.

This chain joins TRBV27 and TRBJ2-3, with 7 positions matching TRBD1. CDR3 size: 14 residues. Germline CDR1 is MNHEY and CDR2 is SMNVEV (reference sequence). Unmatched junction bases numbered 7, after V lost 5 bases and J lost 5 bases. CDR3 protein: CASSPRQGGDTQYF. CDR3 DNA: TGTGCCAGCAGTCCGCGACAGGGTGGAGATACGCAGTATTTT.

The sample holds a few counts of this clone. This sequence joins TRBV2 and TRBJ1-1; 11 nucleotides align to TRBD1. Trimming removed 8 bases from V and 5 bases from J; junction bases left unmatched: 10. Germline lookup yields CDR1 SNHLY and CDR2 FYNNEI. The length of the CDR3 is 15 residues. The CDR3 sequence: CASPPGQGAGTEAFF. CDR3 nucleotide sequence: TGTGCCAGCCCCCCTGGACAGGGGGCAGGTACTGAAGCTTTCTTT.

There are a few counts of this clone. The rearrangement uses TRBV4-1 and TRBJ1-6, with TRBD1 matching 7 bases. The germline V gene has CDR1 MGHRA and CDR2 YSYEKL. The CDR3 totals 15 residues. With V trimmed by 2 bases and J by 10 bases, 8 bases remained unmatched. The CDR3 DNA reads TGCGCCAGCAGCCAACAGCAGGGGGTGAACTCACCCCTCCACTTT. Translation gives CASSQQQGVNSPLHF.

The chain recombines TRBV4-1 with TRBJ1-6; D is perhaps TRBD1 (5 bases). Looked up from germline, CDR1 is MGHRA and CDR2 is YSYEKL. The CDR3 loop spans 15 amino acids. With 0 bases removed from V and 7 bases from J, the gap between germline ends came to 10 bases. CDR3 in DNA: TGCGCCAGCAGCCAAGATCTGGGGGGGAATTCACCCCTCCACTTT. Its protein is CASSQDLGGNSPLHF.

This clone was counted a few times. A much larger clone differs from this one at a single base, so this may be a read error. The chain couples TRBV11-3 to TRBJ2-5; no clear D. Germline V gene sequence: CDR1 SGHNT, CDR2 YENEEA. V gave up 2 bases and J gave up 4 bases, with 2 bases separating them. The CDR3 runs to 11 residues. The CDR3 sequence is CASSLLETQYF. The CDR3 region has the DNA TGTGCCAGCAGCTTACTAGAGACCCAGTACTTC. Supplemented by reference TRBV11-3 and TRBJ2-5, the full variable domain reads EAGVVQSPRYKIIEKKQPVAFWCNPISGHNTLYWYLQNLGQGPELLIRYENEEAVDDSQLPKDRFSAERLKGVDSTLKIQPAELGDSAVYLCASSLLETQYFGPGTRLLVL.

In this sample, this clone turned up a few times. This chain joins TRBV19 and TRBJ1-1; no reliable D call. V was cut by 9 bases and J by 3 bases, with 23 bases left in between. Germline lookup yields CDR1 LNHDA and CDR2 SQIVND (reference sequence). The CDR3 consists of 16 residues. CDR3 loop: CASTRAAWYEDTEAFF. CDR3 bases: TGTGCCAGCACCCGAGCAGCGTGGTATGAGGACACTGAAGCTTTCTTT.

The chain couples TRBV7-7 to TRBJ2-2; unclear D gene. CDR3 size: 16 residues. CDR1 is SSHAT and CDR2 is FNYEAQ in the germline V gene (reference sequence). The V end lost 4 bases, the J end lost 0 bases, and 12 bases lay between the germline ends. The CDR3 bases are TGTGCCAGCAGCTCGATGGCGGCGCCGAACACCGGGGAGCTGTTTTTT. It translates to CASSSMAAPNTGELFF.

This clone was observed a handful of times. J is TRBJ1-2 and V is TRBV2; D is unresolved. The CDR3 consists of 15 residues. V lost 5 bases and J 2 bases, leaving 15 bases between the germline ends. The germline V gene has CDR1 SNHLY and CDR2 FYNNEI. This chain's CDR3 is CASSWLSGENYGYTF. CDR3 coding DNA: TGTGCCAGCAGTTGGTTAAGTGGGGAGAACTATGGCTACACCTTC.

This chain connects TRBV7-9 to TRBJ2-3; D not certain. Germline V gene data show CDR1 as SEHNR and CDR2 as FQNEAQ (reference sequence). The CDR3 has 16 residues. Trimming took 2 bases from V and 2 from J, leaving 14 bases between them. This CDR3 is CASSLWRAGPTDTQYF. The CDR3 DNA follows: TGTGCCAGCAGCTTATGGCGAGCCGGCCCCACAGATACGCAGTATTTT.

The rearrangement uses TRBV15 and TRBJ2-5; no clear D gene. Trimming stripped 0 bases from V and 10 bases from J, with 9 bases between. The CDR3 is 12 amino acids. CDR1 and CDR2 from the germline V gene are LNHNV and YYDKDF (reference sequence). The DNA of the CDR3 is TGTGCCACCAGCAGAGATCACCTGAACCAGTACTTC. Its protein is CATSRDHLNQYF.

The chain uses TRBV7-6 and TRBJ2-7; D gene unclear. The CDR3 length is 14 residues. Germline CDR1 and CDR2: SGHVS and FNYEAQ. Trimming pared 0 bases from V and 1 base from J, leaving 7 bases between. The CDR3 here is CASSLADGSYEQYF. For the CDR3, the DNA is TGTGCCAGCAGCTTAGCCGACGGTTCCTACGAGCAGTACTTC.

The V gene is TRBV30, the J gene TRBJ1-5; D ambiguous. The CDR3 has 13 residues. Germline CDR1 GTSNPN, CDR2 SVGIG (reference sequence). Trimming took off 0 bases at V and 4 bases at J, with 7 bases between the two ends. For the CDR3, the DNA is TGTGCCTGGAGTGTTAGTCCTAATCAGCCCCAGCATTTT. It yields the protein CAWSVSPNQPQHF.

The sample holds a few counts of this clone. The identical CDR3 is also encoded by other nucleotide sequences in the sample. The chain has TRBV30 and TRBJ1-1; D not certain. With 1 base removed from V and 0 bases from J, the gap between germline ends came to 6 bases. The CDR3 loop spans 13 amino acids. Germline V gives CDR1 GTSNPN, CDR2 SVGIG (reference sequence). This CDR3 is CAWSGTLNTEAFF. Written as DNA, the CDR3 is TGTGCCTGGAGTGGGACGTTGAACACTGAAGCTTTCTTT. Filled out from reference TRBV30 and TRBJ1-1, the complete variable domain reads SQTIHQWPATLVQPVGSPLSLECTVEGTSNPNLYWYRQAAGRGLQLLFYSVGIGQISSEVPQNLSASRPQDRQFILSSKKLLLSDSGFYLCAWSGTLNTEAFFGQGTRLTVV.

This clone was seen a handful of times. This chain links TRBV6-6 with TRBJ1-4, with TRBD1 matching 8 bases. CDR1 is MNHNY and CDR2 is SVGAGI in the germline V gene (reference sequence). The J segment lost 5 bases and the V segment lost 5 bases, leaving 1 base of the junction unmatched. This CDR3 is built from 13 residues. CDR3 in DNA: TGTGCCAGCAGTAACAGGGGGAATGAAAAACTGTTTTTT. This encodes CASSNRGNEKLFF.